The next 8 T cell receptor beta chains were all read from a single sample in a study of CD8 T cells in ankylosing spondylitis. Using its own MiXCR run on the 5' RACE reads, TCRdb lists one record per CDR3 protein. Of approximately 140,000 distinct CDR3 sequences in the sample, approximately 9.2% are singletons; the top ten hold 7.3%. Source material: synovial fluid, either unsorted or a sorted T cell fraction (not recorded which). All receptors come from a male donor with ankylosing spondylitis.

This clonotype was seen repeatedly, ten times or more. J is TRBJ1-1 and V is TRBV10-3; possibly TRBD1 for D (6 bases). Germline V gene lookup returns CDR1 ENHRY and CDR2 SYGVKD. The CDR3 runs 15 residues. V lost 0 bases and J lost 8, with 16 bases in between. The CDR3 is CAISESGGQETEAFF. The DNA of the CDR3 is TGTGCCATCAGTGAGTCGGGGGGACAAGAGACCGAAGCTTTCTTT.

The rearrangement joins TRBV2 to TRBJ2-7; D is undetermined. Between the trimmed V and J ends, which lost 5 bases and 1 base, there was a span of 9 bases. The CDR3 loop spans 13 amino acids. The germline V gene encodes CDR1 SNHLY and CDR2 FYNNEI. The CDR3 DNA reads TGTGCCAGCAGTCCAGAGGATTCCTACGAGCAGTACTTC. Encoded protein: CASSPEDSYEQYF.

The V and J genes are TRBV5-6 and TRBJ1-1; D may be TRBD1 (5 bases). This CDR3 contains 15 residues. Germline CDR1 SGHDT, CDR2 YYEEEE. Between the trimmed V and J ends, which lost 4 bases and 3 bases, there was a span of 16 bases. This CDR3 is CASSPTGTFDTEAFF. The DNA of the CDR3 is TGTGCCAGCAGCCCGACCGGGACCTTCGACACTGAAGCTTTCTTT. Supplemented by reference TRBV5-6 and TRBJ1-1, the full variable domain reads DAGVTQSPTHLIKTRGQQVTLRCSPKSGHDTVSWYQQALGQGPQFIFQYYEEEERQRGNFPDRFSGHQFPNYSSELNVNALLLGDSALYLCASSPTGTFDTEAFFGQGTRLTVV.

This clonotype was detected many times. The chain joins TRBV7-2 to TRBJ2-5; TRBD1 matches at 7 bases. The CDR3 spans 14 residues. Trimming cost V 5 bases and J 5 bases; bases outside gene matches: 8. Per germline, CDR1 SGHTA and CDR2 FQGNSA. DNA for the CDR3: TGTGCCAGCAGCCTATTGACAGGGCACGAGACCCAGTACTTC. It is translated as CASSLLTGHETQYF. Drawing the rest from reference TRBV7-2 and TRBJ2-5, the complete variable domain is GAGVSQSPSNKVTEKGKDVELRCDPISGHTALYWYRQSLGQGLEFLIYFQGNSAPDKSGLPSDRFSAERTGGSVSTLTIQRTQQEDSAVYLCASSLLTGHETQYFGPGTRLLVL.

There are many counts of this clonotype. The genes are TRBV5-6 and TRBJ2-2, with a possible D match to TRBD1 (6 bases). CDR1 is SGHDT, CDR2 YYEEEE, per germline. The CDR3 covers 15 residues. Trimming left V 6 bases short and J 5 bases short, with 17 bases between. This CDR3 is CASTPGHRRTGELFF. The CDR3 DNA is TGTGCCAGCACCCCGGGACATAGAAGAACCGGGGAGCTGTTTTTT.

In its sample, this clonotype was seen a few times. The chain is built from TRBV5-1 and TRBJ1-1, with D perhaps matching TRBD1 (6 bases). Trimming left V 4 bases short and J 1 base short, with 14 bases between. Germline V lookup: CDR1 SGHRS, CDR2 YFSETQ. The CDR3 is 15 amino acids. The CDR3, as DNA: TGCGCCAGCAGCGATGGGGCCAGGGGGAACACTGAAGCTTTCTTT. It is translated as CASSDGARGNTEAFF.

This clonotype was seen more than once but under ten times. This CDR3 is CASSLTSGAYNEQFF. The CDR3 DNA reads TGTGCCAGCAGCCTCACTAGCGGTGCCTACAATGAGCAGTTCTTC. The chain employs TRBV7-2 and TRBJ2-1; 8 positions match TRBD2. V dropped 5 bases and J dropped 2; count of bases not matched to a gene: 5. From germline, CDR1 is SGHTA and CDR2 FQGNSA. This CDR3 comprises 15 residues.

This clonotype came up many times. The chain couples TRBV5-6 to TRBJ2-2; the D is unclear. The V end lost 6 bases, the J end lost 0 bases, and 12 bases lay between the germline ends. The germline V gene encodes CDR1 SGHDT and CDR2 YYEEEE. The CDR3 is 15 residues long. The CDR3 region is CASTFRHTNTGELFF. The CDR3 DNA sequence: TGTGCCAGCACCTTTAGACACACGAACACCGGGGAGCTGTTTTTT.